The entry that follows covers one TCR beta chain sequence. The data are from a study of T cell changes during pregnancy in multiple sclerosis. TCRdb's table, derived via immunoSEQ multiplex PCR, lists solely in-frame clones and lacks some. Counted here are roughly 61,000 clones, around 94% occurring once; the ten biggest clones make up around 2.5%. Germline loops: CDR1 SEHNR, CDR2 FQNEAQ (reference sequence). With V trimmed by 3 bases and J by 0 bases, 1 base remained unmatched. The CDR3 spans 14 residues. The chain joins TRBV7-9 to TRBJ1-1; 7 positions match TRBD1. The input for sequencing was CD8+ T cells from peripheral blood mononuclear cells, taken after pregnancy. This TCR came from a female donor with multiple sclerosis, enrolled in a pregnancy study. For the CDR3, the DNA is TGTGCCAGCAGCTTGACAGGGATGAACACTGAAGCTTTCTTT. It translates to CASSLTGMNTEAFF.